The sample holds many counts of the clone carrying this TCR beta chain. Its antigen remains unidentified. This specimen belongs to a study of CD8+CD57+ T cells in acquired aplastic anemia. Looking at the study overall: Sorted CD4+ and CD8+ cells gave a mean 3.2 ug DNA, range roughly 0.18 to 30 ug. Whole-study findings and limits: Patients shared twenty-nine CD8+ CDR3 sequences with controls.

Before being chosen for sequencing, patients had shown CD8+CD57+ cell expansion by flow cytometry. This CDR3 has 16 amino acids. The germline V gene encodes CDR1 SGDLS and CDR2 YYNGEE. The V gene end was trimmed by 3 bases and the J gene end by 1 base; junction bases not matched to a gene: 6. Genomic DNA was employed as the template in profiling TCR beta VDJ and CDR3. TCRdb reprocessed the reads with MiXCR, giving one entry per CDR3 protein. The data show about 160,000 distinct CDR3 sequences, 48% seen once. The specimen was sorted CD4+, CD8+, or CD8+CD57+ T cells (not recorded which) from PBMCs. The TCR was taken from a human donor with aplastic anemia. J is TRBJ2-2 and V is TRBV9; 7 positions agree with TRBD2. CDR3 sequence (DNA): TGTGCCAGCAGCGGTCCCAGCGGGAAGAACACCGGGGAGCTGTTTTTT. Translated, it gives CASSGPSGKNTGELFF.